The text below deals with one T cell receptor beta chain. Its cognate antigen is unknown. This sample was included in a study of high-grade serous ovarian cancer treatment subgroups. Study in general: Samples averaged roughly 14,000 reads and around 7,000 unique TCR beta rearrangements.

Data came from immunoSEQ multiplex PCR; TCRdb stores just in-frame clones and leaves some out. The repertoire consists of roughly 5,300 clones, with about 70% occurring once and the leading ten covering approximately 6%. Tumor tissue was taken before any definitive surgery or chemotherapy was given. The study, taken as a whole, reports: The analyses considered CDR3 and ignored CDR1 and CDR2. Bulk tumor TCR sequencing gave no spatial information. Different patients shared almost no repertoire; same-patient tumors shared about 0.11 to 0.85.

This CDR3 region has 13 residues. After removal of 7 bases from V and 4 bases from J, the junction contained 7 bases not matched to a gene. CDR1 and CDR2 from the germline V gene are MNHNS and SASEGT. What was sequenced was tumor tissue. The TCR originated in a human patient with high-grade serous ovarian cancer. The chain carries TRBV6-1 and TRBJ2-7; 7 nucleotides match TRBD1. The CDR3: CASIPTGLYEQYF. In DNA form, the CDR3 reads TGTGCCAGCATCCCGACAGGGTTGTACGAGCAGTACTTC.